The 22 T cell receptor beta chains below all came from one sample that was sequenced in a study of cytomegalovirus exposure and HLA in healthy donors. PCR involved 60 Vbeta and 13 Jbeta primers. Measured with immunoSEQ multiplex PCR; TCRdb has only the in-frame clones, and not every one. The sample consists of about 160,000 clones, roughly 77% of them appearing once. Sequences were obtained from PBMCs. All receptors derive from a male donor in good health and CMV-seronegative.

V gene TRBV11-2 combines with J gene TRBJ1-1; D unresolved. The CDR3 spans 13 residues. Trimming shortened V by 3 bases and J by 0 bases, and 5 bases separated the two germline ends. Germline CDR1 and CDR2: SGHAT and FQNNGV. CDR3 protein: CASSFSLNTEAFF. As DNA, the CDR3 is TGTGCCAGCAGCTTTAGCTTGAACACTGAAGCTTTCTTT.

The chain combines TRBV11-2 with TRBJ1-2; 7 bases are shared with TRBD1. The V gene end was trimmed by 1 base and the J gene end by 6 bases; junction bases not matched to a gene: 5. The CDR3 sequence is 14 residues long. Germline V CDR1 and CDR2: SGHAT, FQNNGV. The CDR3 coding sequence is TGTGCCAGCAGCTTAGTAGGGGGCTCTGATGGCTACACCTTC. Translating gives CASSLVGGSDGYTF.

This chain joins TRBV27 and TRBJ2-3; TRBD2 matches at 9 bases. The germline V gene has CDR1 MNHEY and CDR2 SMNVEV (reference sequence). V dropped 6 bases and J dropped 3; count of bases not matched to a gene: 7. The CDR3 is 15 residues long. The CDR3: CASSTPGLATDTQYF. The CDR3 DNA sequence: TGTGCCAGCAGCACACCGGGACTAGCAACAGATACGCAGTATTTT.

In DNA form, the CDR3 reads TGTGCCAGCAGTGAAGAACAAGCTGAAGCTTTCTTT. Amino acid sequence: CASSEEQAEAFF. The chain recombines TRBV2 with TRBJ1-1; D unclear. This CDR3 has 12 residues. Germline V gene data show CDR1 as SNHLY and CDR2 as FYNNEI. V shed 1 base and J shed 6 bases, with 6 bases lying between them.

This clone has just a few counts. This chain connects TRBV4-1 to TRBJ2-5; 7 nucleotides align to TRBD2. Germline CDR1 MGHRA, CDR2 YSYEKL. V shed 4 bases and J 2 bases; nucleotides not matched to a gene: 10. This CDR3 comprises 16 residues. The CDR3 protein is CASSRTPSGAQETQYF. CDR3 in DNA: TGCGCCAGCAGCCGGACGCCTAGCGGCGCACAAGAGACCCAGTACTTC.

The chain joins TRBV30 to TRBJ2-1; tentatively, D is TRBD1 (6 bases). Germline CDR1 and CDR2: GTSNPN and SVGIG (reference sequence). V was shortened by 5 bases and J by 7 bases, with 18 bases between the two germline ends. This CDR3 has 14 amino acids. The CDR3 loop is CAWETMLGGNEQFF. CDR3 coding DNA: TGTGCCTGGGAAACGATGCTAGGGGGAAATGAGCAGTTCTTC.

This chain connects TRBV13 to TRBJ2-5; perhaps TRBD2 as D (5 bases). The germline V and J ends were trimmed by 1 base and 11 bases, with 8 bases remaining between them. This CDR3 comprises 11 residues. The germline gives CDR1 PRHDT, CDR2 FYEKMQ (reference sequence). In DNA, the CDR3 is TGTGCCAGCAGCTTAGAGGACTCTCAGTACTTC. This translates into CASSLEDSQYF.

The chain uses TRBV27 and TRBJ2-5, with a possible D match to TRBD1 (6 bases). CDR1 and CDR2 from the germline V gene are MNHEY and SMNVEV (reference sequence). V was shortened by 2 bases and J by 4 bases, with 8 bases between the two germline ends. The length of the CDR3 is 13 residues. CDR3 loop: CASSLRGRETQYF. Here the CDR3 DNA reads TGTGCCAGCAGTTTAAGGGGGAGAGAGACCCAGTACTTC.

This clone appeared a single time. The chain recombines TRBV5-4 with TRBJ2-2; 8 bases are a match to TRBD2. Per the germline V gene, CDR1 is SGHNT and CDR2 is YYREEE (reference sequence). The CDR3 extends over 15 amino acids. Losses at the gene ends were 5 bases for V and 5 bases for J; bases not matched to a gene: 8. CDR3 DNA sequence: TGTGCCAGCAGGCCACGAGCGGGAGAAACCGGGGAGCTGTTTTTT. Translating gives CASRPRAGETGELFF.

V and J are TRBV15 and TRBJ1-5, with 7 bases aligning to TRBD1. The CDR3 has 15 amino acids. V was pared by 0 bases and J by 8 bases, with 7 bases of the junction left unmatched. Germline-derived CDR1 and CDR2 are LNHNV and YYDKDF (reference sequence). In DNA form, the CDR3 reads TGTGCCACCAGCAGAGATCAGGCCAGGGGGGAGCCCCAGCATTTT. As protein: CATSRDQARGEPQHF.

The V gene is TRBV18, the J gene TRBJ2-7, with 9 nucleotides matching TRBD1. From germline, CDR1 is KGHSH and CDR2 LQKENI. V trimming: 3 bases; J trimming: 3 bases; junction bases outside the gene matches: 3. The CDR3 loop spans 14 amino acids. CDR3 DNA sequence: TGTGCCAGCTCACCGCAGGGACAGGGCTACGAGCAGTACTTC. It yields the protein CASSPQGQGYEQYF.

The CDR3 loop reads CASSLRQGNEQFF. The CDR3 DNA follows: TGCGCCAGCAGCTTAAGACAGGGAAATGAGCAGTTCTTC. The V gene is TRBV5-1, the J gene TRBJ2-1, with 7 nucleotides matching TRBD1. The ends lost 2 bases at V and 7 bases at J; junction bases unmatched: 3. CDR3 size: 13 residues. Germline CDR1 and CDR2: SGHRS and YFSETQ.

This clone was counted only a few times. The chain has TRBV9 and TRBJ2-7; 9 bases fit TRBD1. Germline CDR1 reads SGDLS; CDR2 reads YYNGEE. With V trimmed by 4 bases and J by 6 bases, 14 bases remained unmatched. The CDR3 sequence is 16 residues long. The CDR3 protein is CASSMSDRGETGEQYF. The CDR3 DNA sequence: TGTGCCAGCAGCATGTCGGACAGGGGAGAGACGGGCGAGCAGTACTTC. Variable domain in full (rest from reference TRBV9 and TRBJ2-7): DSGVTQTPKHLITATGQRVTLRCSPRSGDLSVYWYQQSLDQGLQFLIQYYNGEERAKGNILERFSAQQFPDLHSELNLSSLELGDSALYFCASSMSDRGETGEQYFGPGTRLTVT.

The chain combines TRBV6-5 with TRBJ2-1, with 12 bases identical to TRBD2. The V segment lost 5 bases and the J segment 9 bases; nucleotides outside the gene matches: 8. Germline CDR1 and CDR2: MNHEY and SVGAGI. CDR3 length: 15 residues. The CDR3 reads CASSQLAGGSSEQFF. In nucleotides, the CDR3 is TGTGCCAGCAGTCAACTAGCGGGGGGCTCGTCTGAGCAGTTCTTC.

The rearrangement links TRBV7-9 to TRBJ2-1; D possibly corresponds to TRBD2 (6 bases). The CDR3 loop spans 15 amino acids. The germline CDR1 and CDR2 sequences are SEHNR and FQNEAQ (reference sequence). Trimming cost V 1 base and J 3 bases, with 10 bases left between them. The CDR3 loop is CASSLGLVVYNEQFF. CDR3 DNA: TGTGCCAGCAGCTTAGGACTAGTAGTCTACAATGAGCAGTTCTTC.

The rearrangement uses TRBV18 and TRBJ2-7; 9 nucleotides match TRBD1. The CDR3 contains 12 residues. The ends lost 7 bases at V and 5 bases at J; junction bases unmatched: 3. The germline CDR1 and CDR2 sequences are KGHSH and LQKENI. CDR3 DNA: TGTGCCAGCTGGGACAGGGACCACGAGCAGTACTTC. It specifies CASWDRDHEQYF.

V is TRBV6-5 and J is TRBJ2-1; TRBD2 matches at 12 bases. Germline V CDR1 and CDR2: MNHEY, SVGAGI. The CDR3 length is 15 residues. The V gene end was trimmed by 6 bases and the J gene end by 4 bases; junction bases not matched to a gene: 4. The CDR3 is CASSVGTSGYNEQFF. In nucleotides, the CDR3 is TGTGCCAGCAGCGTAGGGACTAGCGGGTACAATGAGCAGTTCTTC.

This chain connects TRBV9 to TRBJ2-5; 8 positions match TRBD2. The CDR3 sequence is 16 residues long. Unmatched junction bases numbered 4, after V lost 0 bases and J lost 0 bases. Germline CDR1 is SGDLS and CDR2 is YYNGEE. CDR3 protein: CASSVGGGGYQETQYF. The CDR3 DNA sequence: TGTGCCAGCAGCGTAGGAGGCGGGGGGTACCAAGAGACCCAGTACTTC.

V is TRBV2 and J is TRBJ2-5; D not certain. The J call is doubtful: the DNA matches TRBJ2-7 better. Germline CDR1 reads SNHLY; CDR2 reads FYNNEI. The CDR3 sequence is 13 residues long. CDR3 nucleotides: TGTGCCAGCACTATATACACCTACTACGAGCAGTACTTC. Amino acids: CASTIYTYYEQYF.

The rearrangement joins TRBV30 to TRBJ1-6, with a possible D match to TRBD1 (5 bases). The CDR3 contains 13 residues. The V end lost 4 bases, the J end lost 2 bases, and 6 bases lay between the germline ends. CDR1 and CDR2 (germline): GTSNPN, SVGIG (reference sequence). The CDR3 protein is CAWKTAYNSPLHF. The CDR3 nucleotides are TGTGCCTGGAAGACAGCCTATAATTCACCCCTCCACTTT.

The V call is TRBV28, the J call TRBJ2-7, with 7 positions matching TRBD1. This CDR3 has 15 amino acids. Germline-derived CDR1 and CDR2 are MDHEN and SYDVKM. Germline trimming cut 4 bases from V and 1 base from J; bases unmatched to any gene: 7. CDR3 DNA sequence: TGTGCCAGCAGTTCATGGGACAGAACTTCCTACGAGCAGTACTTC. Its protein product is CASSSWDRTSYEQYF.

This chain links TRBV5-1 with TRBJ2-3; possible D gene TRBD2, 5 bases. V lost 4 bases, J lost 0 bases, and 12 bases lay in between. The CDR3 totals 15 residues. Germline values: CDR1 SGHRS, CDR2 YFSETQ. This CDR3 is CASSISVPSTDTQYF. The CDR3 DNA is TGCGCCAGCAGCATTAGCGTACCCAGCACAGATACGCAGTATTTT.